These 25 T cell receptor beta chains were all obtained from the same sample, sequenced in a study of blood T cell repertoires in COVID-19 (dated by TCRdb to about 2020). The library relied on the immunoSEQ multiplex PCR assay. This is the immuneACCESS table as TCRdb keeps it, with only in-frame sequences that have V and J called. A part of the clones is gone; compared with another copy, unresolved V genes explain less than half, and the rest is unexplained. A total of 60,000 or so clones appear in this sample, 65% to 90% of them only once. The ten largest clonotypes hold approximately 20% of the sample. Material for sequencing was peripheral blood. The receptors come from a human donor in a cohort sampled during active COVID-19.

The V call is TRBV6-5, the J call TRBJ1-2; D is unresolved. Germline V lookup: CDR1 MNHEY, CDR2 SVGAGI. V lost 0 bases to trimming and J lost 9 bases, with 20 bases between them. This CDR3 is built from 16 residues. Here the CDR3 reads CASSYSNRPGSRSYTF. DNA of the CDR3: TGTGCCAGCAGTTACTCGAATCGCCCGGGGAGCCGGAGCTACACCTTC.

The chain links TRBV9 to TRBJ2-5, with TRBD1 identical over 9 bases. The CDR3 is 15 residues long. Germline-derived CDR1 and CDR2 are SGDLS and YYNGEE. V gave up 7 bases and J gave up 2 bases; unmatched junction bases: 9. The DNA for the CDR3 is TGTGCCAGCCCTCCGTGGACAGGGGCACAAGAGACCCAGTACTTC. Translation gives CASPPWTGAQETQYF. The entire variable domain, with the rest obtained from reference TRBV9 and TRBJ2-5, is as follows: DSGVTQTPKHLITATGQRVTLRCSPRSGDLSVYWYQQSLDQGLQFLIQYYNGEERAKGNILERFSAQQFPDLHSELNLSSLELGDSALYFCASPPWTGAQETQYFGPGTRLLVL.

CDR3 sequence: CASSPRDRGSTEAFF. CDR3 nucleotides: TGTGCCAGCAGCCCCCGGGACAGGGGCTCTACTGAAGCTTTCTTT. This chain connects TRBV27 to TRBJ1-1; 10 bases map to TRBD1. Germline V gives CDR1 MNHEY, CDR2 SMNVEV (reference sequence). This CDR3 region has 15 residues. Trimming at V came to 6 bases and at J to 5 bases, leaving 9 bases not matched to a gene.

This clone is a singleton in its sample. This chain connects TRBV9 to TRBJ1-1; maybe TRBD1 (6 bases). The germline V and J ends were trimmed by 0 bases and 0 bases, with 12 bases remaining between them. Germline V gene data show CDR1 as SGDLS and CDR2 as YYNGEE. This CDR3 region has 16 residues. The CDR3 spells CASSVGGQLMNTEAFF. In nucleotides, the CDR3 is TGTGCCAGCAGCGTAGGAGGACAGCTCATGAACACTGAAGCTTTCTTT.

The chain uses TRBV4-1 and TRBJ2-7; D remains ambiguous. The CDR3 has 14 residues. Germline V CDR1 and CDR2: MGHRA, YSYEKL. The germline V and J ends were trimmed by 3 bases and 3 bases, with 12 bases remaining between them. CDR3 amino acids: CASSHPVRNYEQYF. As DNA, the CDR3 is TGCGCCAGCAGCCACCCAGTGAGGAACTACGAGCAGTACTTC.

The CDR3 DNA reads TGCGCCAGCAGCTTGGCGGCAGGGGGCCTTGTGGGGGAGACCCAGTACTTC. Protein: CASSLAAGGLVGETQYF. The rearrangement uses TRBV5-1 and TRBJ2-5, with 8 bases that match TRBD1. Losses at the gene ends were 0 bases for V and 5 bases for J; bases not matched to a gene: 12. This CDR3 spans 17 amino acids. Germline V CDR1 and CDR2: SGHRS, YFSETQ.

The chain joins TRBV3-1 (or the pseudogene TRBV3-2) to TRBJ2-7; TRBD1 matches at 11 bases. Germline assignment: CDR1 LGHDT and CDR2 YNNKEL (reference sequence). CDR3 length equals 16 residues. The V segment lost 1 base and the J segment 7 bases; nucleotides outside the gene matches: 9. CDR3 residues: CASSQVPGQGVTEQYF. CDR3 DNA sequence: TGTGCCAGCAGCCAAGTTCCGGGACAGGGGGTTACTGAGCAGTACTTC.

This rearrangement joins TRBV2 to TRBJ2-2; 14 bases fit TRBD2. Per the germline V gene, CDR1 is SNHLY and CDR2 is FYNNEI. The CDR3 covers 15 residues. V lost 6 bases and J lost 5; bases outside the gene matches: 2. The CDR3 DNA reads as TGTGCCAGCAGAGGACTAGCGGGGGGAACCGGGGAGCTGTTTTTT. As protein: CASRGLAGGTGELFF.

The chain employs TRBV19 and TRBJ1-4; the match to TRBD1 covers 7 bases. The V gene end was trimmed by 8 bases and the J gene end by 2 bases; junction bases not matched to a gene: 11. Germline assignment: CDR1 LNHDA and CDR2 SQIVND (reference sequence). The CDR3 is made up of 16 amino acids. The CDR3 DNA follows: TGTGCCAGTCGCAAGGCAGGGGGTAGCACTAATGAAAAACTGTTTTTT. Amino acid sequence: CASRKAGGSTNEKLFF.

V and J are TRBV7-2 and TRBJ2-5; a possible D gene is TRBD2 (5 bases). Germline V gene data show CDR1 as SGHTA and CDR2 as FQGNSA. The V and J ends lost 4 bases and 4 bases respectively, with 16 bases between them. This CDR3 contains 15 residues. In DNA form, the CDR3 reads TGTGCCAGCAGCTCAGGCACTAGTTCTGGAGAGACCCAGTACTTC. This codes for CASSSGTSSGETQYF. The full variable domain, its missing parts supplied by reference TRBV7-2 and TRBJ2-5, is GAGVSQSPSNKVTEKGKDVELRCDPISGHTALYWYRQSLGQGLEFLIYFQGNSAPDKSGLPSDRFSAERTGGSVSTLTIQRTQQEDSAVYLCASSSGTSSGETQYFGPGTRLLVL.

The CDR3 nucleotides are TGTGCCAGCAGCGTAGGAGGATTTGGGAGCTCCTACAATGAGCAGTTCTTC. Its translation is CASSVGGFGSSYNEQFF. The chain links TRBV9 to TRBJ2-1, with D tentatively TRBD2 (5 bases). V dropped 0 bases and J dropped 0 bases, with 13 bases sitting between them. This CDR3 comprises 17 residues. The germline CDR1 and CDR2 sequences are SGDLS and YYNGEE. Full variable domain (outside the CDR3, taken from reference TRBV9 and TRBJ2-1): DSGVTQTPKHLITATGQRVTLRCSPRSGDLSVYWYQQSLDQGLQFLIQYYNGEERAKGNILERFSAQQFPDLHSELNLSSLELGDSALYFCASSVGGFGSSYNEQFFGPGTRLTVL.

The rearrangement links TRBV14 to TRBJ2-1, with a possible D match to TRBD1 (5 bases). The CDR3 is 15 residues long. Germline V gene data show CDR1 as SGHDN and CDR2 as FVKESK. V gave up 2 bases and J gave up 8 bases, with 16 bases separating them. This CDR3 is CASSQRGGFIDEQFF. The CDR3 bases are TGTGCCAGCAGCCAAAGGGGCGGCTTTATCGATGAGCAGTTCTTC.

The chain carries TRBV9 and TRBJ2-5, with 12 bases fitting TRBD2. There are 15 residues in the CDR3. V dropped 3 bases and J dropped 6; count of bases not matched to a gene: 6. CDR1 and CDR2 (germline): SGDLS, YYNGEE. CDR3 nucleotides: TGTGCCAGCAGCGAACAGACTAGCGGGGGCCAGACCCAGTACTTC. This codes for CASSEQTSGGQTQYF.

The chain combines TRBV4-3 with TRBJ2-2, with D maybe TRBD1 (6 bases). The CDR3 has 16 residues. V was pared by 2 bases and J by 5 bases, with 15 bases between. The germline gives CDR1 LGHNA, CDR2 YSLEER. CDR3 in amino acids: CASSQYDFTGTGELFF. CDR3 nucleotide sequence: TGCGCCAGCAGCCAATACGATTTTACAGGGACCGGGGAGCTGTTTTTT.

The chain employs TRBV3-1 (or the pseudogene TRBV3-2) and TRBJ1-3; 11 nucleotides align to TRBD1. The CDR3 is 15 residues long. The germline gives CDR1 LGHDT, CDR2 YNNKEL (reference sequence). The J segment lost 4 bases and the V segment lost 4 bases, leaving 3 bases of the junction unmatched. In nucleotides, the CDR3 is TGTGCCAGCAGCCTCGGGACAGGGGGGGGAAACACCATATATTTT. It encodes CASSLGTGGGNTIYF.

This clone was seen a single time. The chain employs TRBV5-1 and TRBJ1-4, with 8 bases that match TRBD1. Germline assignment: CDR1 SGHRS and CDR2 YFSETQ. CDR3 length equals 15 residues. Trimming cost V 4 bases and J 4 bases; bases outside gene matches: 6. CDR3 bases: TGCGCCAGCAGCGTTACAGGGGGTGATAATGAAAAACTGTTTTTT. It translates to CASSVTGGDNEKLFF. Full variable domain (rest looked up from reference TRBV5-1 and TRBJ1-4): KAGVTQTPRYLIKTRGQQVTLSCSPISGHRSVSWYQQTPGQGLQFLFEYFSETQRNKGNFPGRFSGRQFSNSRSEMNVSTLELGDSALYLCASSVTGGDNEKLFFGSGTQLSVL.

This chain uses TRBV30 with TRBJ2-7; D possibly corresponds to TRBD1 (5 bases). CDR3 length: 14 amino acids. Germline assignment: CDR1 GTSNPN and CDR2 SVGIG (reference sequence). Trimming shortened V by 1 base and J by 3 bases, and 13 bases separated the two germline ends. CDR3 DNA: TGTGCCTGGAGTGATAGGGGTAGTGGCTACGAGCAGTACTTC. Its translation: CAWSDRGSGYEQYF. The complete variable domain, with remaining parts taken from reference TRBV30 and TRBJ2-7, reads SQTIHQWPATLVQPVGSPLSLECTVEGTSNPNLYWYRQAAGRGLQLLFYSVGIGQISSEVPQNLSASRPQDRQFILSSKKLLLSDSGFYLCAWSDRGSGYEQYFGPGTRLTVT.

This chain connects TRBV19 to TRBJ2-2; 7 bases fit TRBD1. V gave up 7 bases and J gave up 0 bases; unmatched junction bases: 5. CDR1 LNHDA and CDR2 SQIVND come from the germline V gene (reference sequence). The CDR3 has 15 residues. The CDR3 DNA reads as TGTGCCAGTAAGAGCAGGGGGACGAACACCGGGGAGCTGTTTTTT. Protein product: CASKSRGTNTGELFF.

The rearrangement uses TRBV4-1 and TRBJ2-2; D gene ambiguous. The CDR3 totals 16 residues. CDR1 and CDR2 (germline): MGHRA, YSYEKL. With 2 bases removed from V and 1 base from J, the gap between germline ends came to 11 bases. DNA of the CDR3: TGCGCCAGCAGCCAATCCGGCGGCGGGAACACCGGGGAGCTGTTTTTT. Translated: CASSQSGGGNTGELFF.

The chain couples TRBV27 to TRBJ2-6; D is ambiguous. The germline CDR1 and CDR2 sequences are MNHEY and SMNVEV (reference sequence). V lost 4 bases, J lost 0 bases, and 7 bases lay in between. CDR3 length equals 15 residues. The chain's CDR3 is CASSSFGSGANVLTF. As DNA, the CDR3 is TGTGCCAGCAGTTCGTTCGGCTCTGGGGCCAACGTCCTGACTTTC.

The gene calls are TRBV11-3 and TRBJ1-3; 8 bases map to TRBD1. The trim removed 5 bases at V and 7 bases at J, leaving 10 bases unmatched. CDR3 length: 15 residues. CDR1 and CDR2 from the germline V gene are SGHNT and YENEEA. The chain's CDR3 is CASSLDRVRGNTIYF. CDR3 nucleotides: TGTGCCAGCAGCCTGGACAGGGTTCGGGGCAACACCATATATTTT.

The chain employs TRBV3-1 (or the pseudogene TRBV3-2) and TRBJ1-1; possibly TRBD1 for D (6 bases). CDR1 is LGHDT and CDR2 is YNNKEL in the germline V gene (reference sequence). The CDR3 is 14 amino acids. Trimming pared 5 bases from V and 2 bases from J, leaving 12 bases between. CDR3 DNA sequence: TGTGCCAGCAGCTTTAGACAGGACAACACTGAAGCTTTCTTT. Amino acid sequence: CASSFRQDNTEAFF.

The chain uses TRBV19 and TRBJ2-5, with 9 bases lining up with TRBD2. CDR3 length: 15 amino acids. Germline V gene data show CDR1 as LNHDA and CDR2 as SQIVND (reference sequence). The J segment lost 4 bases and the V segment lost 6 bases, leaving 9 bases of the junction unmatched. The CDR3 sequence is CASRRTSVMVETQYF. DNA of the CDR3: TGTGCCAGTAGACGGACTAGCGTTATGGTAGAGACCCAGTACTTC.

The gene calls are TRBV4-3 and TRBJ2-1, with 9 positions matching TRBD2. The junction had 3 bases not matched to a gene; V was cut back by 1 base and J by 2 bases. CDR3 size: 16 residues. The germline V gene has CDR1 LGHNA and CDR2 YSLEER. For the CDR3, the DNA is TGCGCCAGCAGCCAAGGAGCGGGGGGAGCCTACAATGAGCAGTTCTTC. Its translation: CASSQGAGGAYNEQFF.

The chain has TRBV29-1 and TRBJ2-7, with 8 bases fitting TRBD1. This CDR3 region has 13 residues. V was clipped by 3 bases and J by 6 bases; unmatched bases: 7. Germline lookup yields CDR1 SQVTM and CDR2 ANQGSEA. The CDR3 protein is CSVDRSGGGEQYF. The CDR3 DNA is TGCAGCGTTGATAGGTCAGGGGGCGGCGAGCAGTACTTC.